Reported below is one T cell receptor beta chain. Its specificity is unknown. This record belongs to a study of identifying expanded T cells in peripheral blood. Collection occurred without any documented infections or immune events in donors. Measured with immunoSEQ multiplex PCR; TCRdb has only the in-frame clones, and not every one. The table lists roughly 100,000 clones, 70% to 90% of them singletons, with 13% to 15% in the top ten. Germline CDR1 and CDR2: SGDLS and YYNGEE. The CDR3 totals 14 residues. The ends were cut back, 7 bases at V and 3 bases at J, with 14 bases in the middle. General study results and limits: Clone count variance between roughly 2-week samples rose with total template count. About 1.3 clones differed between technical replicates, versus approximately 17 and 20 over time.

The genes are TRBV9 and TRBJ1-3, with D unresolved. Sequenced: blood. This receptor was obtained from a person between 18 and 75 years old in good health. The CDR3 DNA reads as TGTGCCAGCGGCAGTAACTTGTTTGGAAACACCATATATTTT. Translating it yields CASGSNLFGNTIYF.